This T cell receptor beta chain was recorded in a study of T cell responses to AZD1222 COVID-19 vaccine. Study results and caveats: The study reported that nearly half of spike-specific TCRs target unmutated variant regions. An increase in Spike-specific TCR breadth and depth was observed after two AZD1222 doses.

Clones were sequenced by immunoSEQ multiplex PCR, and TCRdb holds only the in-frame ones, with some missing. The repertoire consists of about 94,000 clones, with approximately 90% occurring once and the leading ten covering around 10%. Researchers grouped second doses given at about 4 or about 12 weeks into one pool. Looked up from germline, CDR1 is SGHNT and CDR2 is YYREEE (reference sequence). The trim removed 4 bases at V and 7 bases at J, leaving 8 bases unmatched. The CDR3 extends over 15 amino acids. With respect to this clone: What it binds is not known.

This TCR was recovered from an adult who received the AZD1222 COVID-19 vaccine. The sequences come from peripheral blood, collected 28 days after the second AZD1222 dose. The rearrangement joins TRBV5-4 to TRBJ1-1; 12 bases are a match to TRBD1. The CDR3 DNA sequence: TGTGCCAGCAGCACCCCGGGACAGGGGGCGGTTGAAGCTTTCTTT. Its protein is CASSTPGQGAVEAFF.